This TCR beta chain was sequenced in a study of T-cell reconstitution after alpha-beta-depleted transplantation in children listed by TCRdb under 2016. General notes on the study: T-cell immune reconstitution after TCRalphabeta/CD19-depleted allogeneic hematopoietic cell transplantation in children was quantitatively tracked in the study by means of TCR repertoire profiling.

The library was built by means of PCR. Sequencing instrument: Illumina HiSeq 2500. TCR libraries were prepared with molecular barcoding, using unique molecular identifiers to normalize TCRbeta repertoire quantification. TCRdb reanalyzed the raw reads on its own, using fastp at Q25 for trimming and MiXCR for clone calling, and kept in-frame beta chains. Each entry merges the rows of one CDR3 protein and shows their most common DNA and genes. The sample has approximately 490,000 distinct CDR3 sequences on record, around 12% of them singletons. Of the sample, over 5.5% is held by the ten largest clones. This clonotype has only a few counts. The target of this receptor is not known. No base quality information exists; no much larger clone differs at one position. The CDR1 and CDR2 encoded by the germline V gene are MNHNS and SASEGT. V and J are trimmed by 6 bases and 9 bases, and the gene matches miss 7 bases of the junction. The cysteine opens and the phenylalanine closes a CDR3 of 14 amino acids. Kept here is only the CDR3 DNA, which spans 42 bases and is read in frame from base 1.

The sequences come from PBMCs from the stem cell graft donor, collected from the stem cell graft. The chain couples TRBV6-1 to TRBJ2-4; a stretch of 11 junction bases matches TRBD1. The source is a human donor who donated a stem cell graft to a child with combined immunodeficiency. The DNA reads as follows: TGTGCCAGCAGCGGGACAGGGGGAGAGGGCATTCAGTACTTC. It encodes CASSGTGGEGIQYF.